This record looks at one T cell receptor (beta chain) sequence and its context. This sample was included in a study of T cells in Graves' hyperthyroidism and ophthalmopathy. J lost 0 bases, V lost 2 bases, and 7 bases had no gene match. This CDR3 has 17 amino acids. CDR1 and CDR2 from the germline V gene are MNHEY and SVGEGT. Amplification of TCR beta CDR3 regions was performed using RNA transcripts as template. Carried out on the TCR CDR3, a first-round RT-PCR used the HTBI primer set. TCRdb reprocessed the multiplex PCR reads with MiXCR, giving one entry per CDR3 protein. This table holds about 480,000 distinct CDR3 sequences, around a quarter found once.

This TCR derives from a young woman with Graves' ophthalmopathy. The chain couples TRBV6-2 or TRBV6-3 to TRBJ1-1; 9 bases match TRBD1. The source material was blood. CDR3: CASSYPPGQGMNTEAFF. CDR3 sequence (DNA): TGTGCCAGCAGTTACCCCCCGGGACAGGGCATGAACACTGAAGCTTTCTTT.